A selection of T cell receptor beta chains follows, all from one sample in a study of blood T cell repertoires in COVID-19. Generated by immunoSEQ multiplex PCR, the TCRdb table keeps only in-frame clones and is missing some. The sample has some 300,000 clones, approximately 90% seen once. Sequencing was performed on peripheral blood. The receptors come from a woman aged 50 to 60 with COVID-19, enrolled during active disease. The CDR3 runs from the conserved cysteine through the conserved F or W. A D gene is named only where the DNA matches it firmly. Clone size appears in some rows only: once, few, many, or a class for an expanded clone.

>TRBJ2-1|TRBD2|-|TRBV4-1
CASSHDRLAGTYNEQFF
TGCGCCAGCAGCCACGACAGACTAGCGGGGACGTACAATGAGCAGTTCTTC
>TRBJ2-1|-|-|TRBV9
CASSPMGHYNEQFF
TGTGCCAGCAGCCCCATGGGACACTACAATGAGCAGTTCTTC
>TRBJ1-4|TRBD1|-|TRBV27
CASRHGQGGTNEKLFF
TGTGCCAGCAGACACGGACAGGGGGGGACTAATGAAAAACTGTTTTTT
>TRBJ1-4|-|few|TRBV7-9
CASSPPSRDEKLFF
TGTGCCAGCAGCCCCCCCTCCCGGGATGAAAAACTGTTTTTT
>TRBJ1-1|TRBD1|-|TRBV15
CATSFPGTANTEAFF
TGTGCCACCAGCTTCCCAGGGACAGCGAACACTGAAGCTTTCTTT
>TRBJ1-1|-|-|TRBV4-3
CASSQEEGYTNTEAFF
TGCGCCAGCAGCCAAGAGGAGGGTTATACGAACACTGAAGCTTTCTTT
>TRBJ2-7|TRBD1|-|TRBV9
CASSVRTGSEQYF
TGTGCCAGCAGCGTGCGGACAGGGAGCGAGCAGTACTTC
>TRBJ1-1|-|-|TRBV7-6
CASSFTASGTEAFF
TGTGCCAGCAGCTTCACAGCATCTGGCACTGAAGCTTTCTTT
>TRBJ2-1|TRBD2|-|TRBV6-5
CASRWTSGYNEQFF
TGTGCCAGCAGATGGACTAGCGGGTACAATGAGCAGTTCTTC
>TRBJ1-5|-|few|TRBV30
CAWSHNRAEQPQHF
TGTGCCTGGAGTCATAACAGAGCCGAGCAGCCCCAGCATTTT
>TRBJ2-3|-|-|TRBV11-2
CASSSMDSPPSDTQYF
TGTGCCAGCAGCTCCATGGACTCTCCACCCTCTGATACGCAGTATTTT
>TRBJ1-5|-|once|TRBV12-3/TRBV12-4
CASRSSNNQPQHF
TGTGCCAGCAGGTCTAGCAACAATCAGCCCCAGCATTTT
>TRBJ2-7|-|-|TRBV29-1
CSVADRGLREQYF
TGCAGCGTTGCCGACAGGGGACTACGAGAGCAGTACTTC
>TRBJ1-2|TRBD1|-|TRBV29-1
CSTGQGAHGTANYGYTF
TGCAGCACAGGACAGGGGGCCCATGGAACAGCTAACTATGGCTACACCTTC
>TRBJ1-6|-|once|TRBV3-1/TRBV3-2
CASSQEGAGTRVSPLHF
TGTGCCAGCAGCCAAGAAGGGGCAGGGACAAGGGTATCACCCCTCCACTTT
>TRBJ2-5|TRBD2|-|TRBV19
CASSPGLAGGGGETQYF
TGTGCCAGTAGTCCCGGACTAGCGGGAGGAGGCGGAGAGACCCAGTACTTC
>TRBJ2-2|-|once|TRBV10-1
CASSERTAATGELFF
TGCGCCAGCAGTGAGCGCACAGCAGCCACCGGGGAGCTGTTTTTT
>TRBJ2-7|TRBD2|-|TRBV6-2/TRBV6-3
CASSYPGLAGEQYF
TGTGCCAGCAGTTACCCGGGACTAGCGGGCGAGCAGTACTTC
>TRBJ1-1|-|-|TRBV5-4
CASSKGKVEAFF
TGTGCCAGCAGCAAGGGGAAAGTCGAAGCTTTCTTT
>TRBJ2-7|TRBD2|-|TRBV6-6
CASRIAGGLYEQYF
TGTGCCAGCAGAATAGCGGGAGGGCTTTACGAGCAGTACTTC
>TRBJ2-7|-|once|TRBV3-1/TRBV3-2
CASSQERRGNEQYF
TGTGCCAGCAGCCAAGAACGTCGGGGGAACGAGCAGTACTTC
>TRBJ2-7|TRBD1|once|TRBV5-4
CASSMDRGLYEQYF
TGTGCCAGCAGCATGGACAGGGGGCTCTACGAGCAGTACTTC
>TRBJ1-4|-|-|TRBV6-5
CASGREFGEKLFF
TGTGCCAGCGGTAGGGAGTTTGGAGAAAAACTGTTTTTT
>TRBJ2-3|-|-|TRBV4-3
CASSQGGALQYF
TGCGCCAGCAGCCAAGGCGGCGCACTACAGTATTTT
>TRBJ1-4|-|-|TRBV7-9
CASSSMGRGSEKLFF
TGTGCCAGCAGCTCAATGGGAAGGGGTTCGGAAAAACTGTTTTTT
>TRBJ1-6|TRBD1|-|TRBV6-5
CASSPGQSNSPLHF
TGTGCCAGCAGCCCGGGACAGAGTAATTCACCCCTCCACTTT
>TRBJ1-1|TRBD1|-|TRBV11-2
CASSPGGLLNTEAFF
TGTGCCAGCAGCCCAGGGGGCCTTTTGAACACTGAAGCTTTCTTT
>TRBJ1-1|-|-|TRBV11-3
CASSLVSRTADTEAFF
TGTGCCAGCAGCTTAGTTAGTCGGACAGCTGACACTGAAGCTTTCTTT
>TRBJ1-1|-|-|TRBV21-1
CASSKVEKGERCTEAFF
TGTGCCAGCAGCAAAGTGGAGAAGGGGGAACGGTGCACTGAAGCTTTCTTT
>TRBJ2-1|-|-|TRBV4-1
CASSRERNSYNEQFF
TGCGCCAGCAGCCGGGAGAGGAACTCCTACAATGAGCAGTTCTTC
>TRBJ1-5|-|-|TRBV18
CASSPRGQINQPQHF
TGTGCCAGCTCACCACGAGGACAGATAAATCAGCCCCAGCATTTT
>TRBJ2-2|TRBD2|-|TRBV11-3
CASSVTSVSTGELFF
TGTGCCAGCAGCGTGACTAGCGTTAGTACCGGGGAGCTGTTTTTT
>TRBJ1-1|-|-|TRBV24-1
CATSSTNMNTEAFF
TGTGCCACCAGTAGTACGAACATGAACACTGAAGCTTTCTTT